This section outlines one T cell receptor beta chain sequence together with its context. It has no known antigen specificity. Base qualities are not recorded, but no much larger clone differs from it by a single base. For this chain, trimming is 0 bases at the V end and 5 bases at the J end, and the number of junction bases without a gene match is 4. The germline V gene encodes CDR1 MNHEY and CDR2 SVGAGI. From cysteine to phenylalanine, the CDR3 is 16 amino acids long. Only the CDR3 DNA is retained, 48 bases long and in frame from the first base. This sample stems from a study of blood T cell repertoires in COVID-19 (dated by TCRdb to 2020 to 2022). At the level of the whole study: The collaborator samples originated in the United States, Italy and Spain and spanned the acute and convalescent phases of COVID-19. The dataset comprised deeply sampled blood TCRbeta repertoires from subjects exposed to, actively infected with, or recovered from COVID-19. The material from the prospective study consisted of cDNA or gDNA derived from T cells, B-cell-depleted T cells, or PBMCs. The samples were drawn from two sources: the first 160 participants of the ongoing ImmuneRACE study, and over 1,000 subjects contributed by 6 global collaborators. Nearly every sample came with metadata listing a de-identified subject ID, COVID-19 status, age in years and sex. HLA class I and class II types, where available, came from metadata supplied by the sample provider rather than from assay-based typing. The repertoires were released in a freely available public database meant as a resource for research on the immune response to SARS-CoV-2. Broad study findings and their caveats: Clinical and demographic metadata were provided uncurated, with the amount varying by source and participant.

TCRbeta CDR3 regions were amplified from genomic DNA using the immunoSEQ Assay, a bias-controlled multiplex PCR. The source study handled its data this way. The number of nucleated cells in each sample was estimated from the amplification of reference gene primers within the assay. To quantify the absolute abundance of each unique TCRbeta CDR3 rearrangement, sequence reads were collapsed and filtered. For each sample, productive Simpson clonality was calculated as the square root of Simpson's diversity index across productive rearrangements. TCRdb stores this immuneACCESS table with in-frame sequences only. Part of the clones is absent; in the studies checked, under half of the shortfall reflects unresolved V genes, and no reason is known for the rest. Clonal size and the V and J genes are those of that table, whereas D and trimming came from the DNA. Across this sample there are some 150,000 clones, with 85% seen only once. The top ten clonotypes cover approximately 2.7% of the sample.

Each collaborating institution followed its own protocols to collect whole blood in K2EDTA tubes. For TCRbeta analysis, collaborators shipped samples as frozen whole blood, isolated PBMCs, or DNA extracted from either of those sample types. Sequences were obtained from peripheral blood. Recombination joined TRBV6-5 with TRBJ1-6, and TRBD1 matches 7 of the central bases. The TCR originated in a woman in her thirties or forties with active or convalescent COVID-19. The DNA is TGTGCCAGCAGTTACTCAAGGGACAGAAATAATTCACCCCTCCACTTT. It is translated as CASSYSRDRNNSPLHF.